This record covers a single T cell receptor (beta chain). This entry belongs to a study of blood T cell repertoires in COVID-19. The wider study: Researchers got acute and convalescent COVID-19 samples from the United States, Italy and Spain. T cells, B-cell-depleted T cells, or PBMCs provided the cDNA or gDNA that served as material.

CDR1 and CDR2 from the germline V gene are MRHNA and SNTAGT. The ends lost 5 bases at V and 7 bases at J; junction bases unmatched: 7. The CDR3 extends over 13 amino acids. Repertoires were generated with immunoSEQ multiplex PCR, while TCRdb's copy carries only in-frame clones and drops some. This sample yields some 250,000 clones, of which roughly 77% are seen a single time; over 3% belongs to the top ten. This chain links TRBV6-4 with TRBJ1-2; 7 bases agree with TRBD1. The TCR originated in a woman of 80 years or more with acute or convalescent COVID-19. The sample comprised peripheral blood. DNA for the CDR3: TGTGCCAGCAGTCCGACAGGGATTGGTGGCTACACCTTC. Protein product: CASSPTGIGGYTF.